Sequencing of this TCR beta chain was carried out in a study of blood T cell repertoires in COVID-19. Study summary: COVID-19 samples, acute and convalescent, were from the United States, Italy and Spain.

This CDR3 spans 15 amino acids. CDR1 SGHVS and CDR2 FQNEAQ come from the germline V gene. V was pared by 4 bases and J by 4 bases, with 7 bases of the junction left unmatched. Some clones are missing from TCRdb's copy, which holds only in-frame ones; the method was immunoSEQ multiplex PCR. The sample holds nearly 350,000 clones; over 70% are singletons and the top ten take 2.5% to 3.5%. The sequence derives from a man aged 25-40 years with active or convalescent COVID-19. The sequenced material came from peripheral blood. The chain combines TRBV7-8 with TRBJ2-5, with 9 bases identical to TRBD1. CDR3 amino acids: CASSYRDRARETQYF. The DNA of the CDR3 is TGTGCCAGCAGCTACCGGGACAGGGCCAGAGAGACCCAGTACTTC.